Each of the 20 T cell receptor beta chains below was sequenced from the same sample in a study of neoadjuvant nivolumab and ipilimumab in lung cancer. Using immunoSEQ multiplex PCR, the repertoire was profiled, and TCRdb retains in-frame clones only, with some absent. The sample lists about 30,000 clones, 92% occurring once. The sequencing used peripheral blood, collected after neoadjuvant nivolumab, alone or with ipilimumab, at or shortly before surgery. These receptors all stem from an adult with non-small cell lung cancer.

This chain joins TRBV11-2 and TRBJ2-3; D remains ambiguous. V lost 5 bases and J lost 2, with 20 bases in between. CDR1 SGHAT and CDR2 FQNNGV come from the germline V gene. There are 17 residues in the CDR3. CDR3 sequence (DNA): TGTGCCAGCAGCCCCATGACACCTAACCCATTCACAGATACGCAGTATTTT. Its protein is CASSPMTPNPFTDTQYF.

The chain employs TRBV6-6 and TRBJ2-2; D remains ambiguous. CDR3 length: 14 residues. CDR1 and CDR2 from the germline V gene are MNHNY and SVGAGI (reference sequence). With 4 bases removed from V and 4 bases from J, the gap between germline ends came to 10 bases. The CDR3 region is CASSSPTPTGELFF. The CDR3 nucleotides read TGTGCCAGCAGTTCCCCCACACCCACCGGGGAGCTGTTTTTT.

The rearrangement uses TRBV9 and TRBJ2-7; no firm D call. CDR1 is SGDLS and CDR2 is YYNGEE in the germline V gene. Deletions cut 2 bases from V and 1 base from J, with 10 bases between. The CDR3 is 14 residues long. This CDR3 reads CASSVDWFSYEQYF. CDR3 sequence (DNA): TGTGCCAGCAGCGTGGATTGGTTTTCCTACGAGCAGTACTTC.

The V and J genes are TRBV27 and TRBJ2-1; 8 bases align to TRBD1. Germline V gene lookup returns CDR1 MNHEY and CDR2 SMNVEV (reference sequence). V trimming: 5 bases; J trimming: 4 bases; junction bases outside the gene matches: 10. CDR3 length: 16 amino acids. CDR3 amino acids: CASSPPDRGTYNEQFF. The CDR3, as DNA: TGTGCCAGCAGTCCACCCGACAGGGGAACATACAATGAGCAGTTCTTC.

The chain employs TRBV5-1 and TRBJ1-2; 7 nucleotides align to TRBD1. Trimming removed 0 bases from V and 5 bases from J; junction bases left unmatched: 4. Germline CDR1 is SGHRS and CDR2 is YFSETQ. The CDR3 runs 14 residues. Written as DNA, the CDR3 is TGCGCCAGCAGCTTGGCCGGGACAGAATATGGCTACACCTTC. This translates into CASSLAGTEYGYTF.

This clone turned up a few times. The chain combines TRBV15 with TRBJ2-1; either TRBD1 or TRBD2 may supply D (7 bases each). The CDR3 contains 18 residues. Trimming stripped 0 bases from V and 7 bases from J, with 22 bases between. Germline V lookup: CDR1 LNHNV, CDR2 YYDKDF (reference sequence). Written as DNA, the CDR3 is TGTGCCACCAGCAGAGATCAGGGGGGGAACACCAACCTAAATGAGCAGTTCTTC. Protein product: CATSRDQGGNTNLNEQFF.

DNA of the CDR3: TGTGCCACGAAGCCCGGGACAGGGGCCACGACCCAGTACTTC. Protein: CATKPGTGATTQYF. The chain recombines TRBV19 with TRBJ2-5; 10 nucleotides agree with TRBD1. V lost 10 bases to trimming and J lost 7 bases; unmatched junction nucleotides: 12. The CDR3 spans 14 residues. Germline CDR1 LNHDA, CDR2 SQIVND (reference sequence).

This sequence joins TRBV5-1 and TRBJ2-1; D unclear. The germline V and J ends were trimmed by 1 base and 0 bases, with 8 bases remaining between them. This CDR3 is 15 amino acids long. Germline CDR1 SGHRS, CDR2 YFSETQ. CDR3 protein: CASSLSRASYNEQFF. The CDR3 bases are TGCGCCAGCAGCTTGTCCAGAGCCTCCTACAATGAGCAGTTCTTC.

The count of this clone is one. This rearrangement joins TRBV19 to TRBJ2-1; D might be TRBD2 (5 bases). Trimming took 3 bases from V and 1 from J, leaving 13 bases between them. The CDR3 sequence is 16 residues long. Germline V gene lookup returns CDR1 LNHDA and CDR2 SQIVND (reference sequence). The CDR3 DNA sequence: TGTGCCAGTAGTATCTTGAGGGTAGGGTCCTACAATGAGCAGTTCTTC. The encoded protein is CASSILRVGSYNEQFF.

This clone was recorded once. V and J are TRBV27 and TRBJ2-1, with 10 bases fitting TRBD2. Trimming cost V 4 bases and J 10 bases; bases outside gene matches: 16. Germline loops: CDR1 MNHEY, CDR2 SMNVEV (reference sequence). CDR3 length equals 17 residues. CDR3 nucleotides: TGTGCCAGCAGTTATGCCCCGGGTAGCGGGGGGTATAGGGAGCAGTTCTTC. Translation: CASSYAPGSGGYREQFF.

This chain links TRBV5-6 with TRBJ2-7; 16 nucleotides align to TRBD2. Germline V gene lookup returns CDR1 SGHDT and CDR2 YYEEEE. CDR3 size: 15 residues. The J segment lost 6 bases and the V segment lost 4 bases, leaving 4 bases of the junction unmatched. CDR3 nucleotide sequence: TGTGCCAGCAGCGGGGGACTAGCGGGAGGGTTCGAGCAGTACTTC. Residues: CASSGGLAGGFEQYF.

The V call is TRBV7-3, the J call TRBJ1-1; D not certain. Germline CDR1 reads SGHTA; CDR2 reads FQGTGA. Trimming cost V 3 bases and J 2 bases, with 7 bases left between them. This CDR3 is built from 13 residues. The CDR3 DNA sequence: TGTGCCAGCAGCTTGGGCAGAAACACTGAAGCTTTCTTT. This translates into CASSLGRNTEAFF.

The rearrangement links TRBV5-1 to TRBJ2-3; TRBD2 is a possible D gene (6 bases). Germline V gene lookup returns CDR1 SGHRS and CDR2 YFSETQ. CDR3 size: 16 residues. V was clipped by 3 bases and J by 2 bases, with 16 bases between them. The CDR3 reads CASSSIPGTYTDTQYF. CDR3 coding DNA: TGCGCCAGCAGCTCCATACCGGGGACTTACACAGATACGCAGTATTTT.

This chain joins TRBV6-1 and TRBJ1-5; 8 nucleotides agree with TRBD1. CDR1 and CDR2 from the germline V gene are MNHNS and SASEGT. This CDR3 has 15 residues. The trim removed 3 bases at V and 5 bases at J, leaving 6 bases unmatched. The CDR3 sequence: CASSDDRGPYQPQHF. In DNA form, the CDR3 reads TGTGCCAGCAGTGATGACAGGGGACCTTATCAGCCCCAGCATTTT.

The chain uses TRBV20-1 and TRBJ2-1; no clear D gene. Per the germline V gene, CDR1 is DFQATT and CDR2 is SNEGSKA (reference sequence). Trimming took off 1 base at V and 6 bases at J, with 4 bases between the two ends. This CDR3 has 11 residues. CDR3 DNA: TGCAGTGCTAGAGTGGGCAATGAGCAGTTCTTC. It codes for CSARVGNEQFF.

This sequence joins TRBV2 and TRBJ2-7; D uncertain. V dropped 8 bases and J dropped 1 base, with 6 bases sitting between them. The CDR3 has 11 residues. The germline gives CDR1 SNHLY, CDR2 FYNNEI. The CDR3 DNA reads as TGTGCCAGCTGGGCATCCTACGAGCAGTACTTC. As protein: CASWASYEQYF.

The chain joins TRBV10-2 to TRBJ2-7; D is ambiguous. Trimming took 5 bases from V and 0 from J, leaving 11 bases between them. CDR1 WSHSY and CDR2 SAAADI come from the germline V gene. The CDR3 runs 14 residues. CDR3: CASSTDASSYEQYF. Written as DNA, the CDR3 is TGCGCCAGCAGTACAGACGCAAGCTCCTACGAGCAGTACTTC.

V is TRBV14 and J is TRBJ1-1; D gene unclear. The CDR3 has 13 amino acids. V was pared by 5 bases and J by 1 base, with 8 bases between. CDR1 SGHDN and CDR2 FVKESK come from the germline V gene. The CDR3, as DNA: TGTGCCAGCAGCACAACTGGGAACACTGAAGCTTTCTTT. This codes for CASSTTGNTEAFF.

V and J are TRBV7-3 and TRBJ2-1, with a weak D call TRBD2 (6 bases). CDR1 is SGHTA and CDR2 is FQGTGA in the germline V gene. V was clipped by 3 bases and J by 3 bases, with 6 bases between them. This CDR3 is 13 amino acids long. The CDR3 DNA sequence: TGTGCCAGCAGCTTCGGGGGCTACAATGAGCAGTTCTTC. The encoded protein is CASSFGGYNEQFF.

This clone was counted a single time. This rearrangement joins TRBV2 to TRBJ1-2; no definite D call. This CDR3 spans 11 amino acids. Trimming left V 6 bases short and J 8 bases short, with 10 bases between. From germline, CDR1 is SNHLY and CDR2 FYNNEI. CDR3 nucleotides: TGTGCCAGCAGACAGCGTATGGGCTACACCTTC. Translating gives CASRQRMGYTF.